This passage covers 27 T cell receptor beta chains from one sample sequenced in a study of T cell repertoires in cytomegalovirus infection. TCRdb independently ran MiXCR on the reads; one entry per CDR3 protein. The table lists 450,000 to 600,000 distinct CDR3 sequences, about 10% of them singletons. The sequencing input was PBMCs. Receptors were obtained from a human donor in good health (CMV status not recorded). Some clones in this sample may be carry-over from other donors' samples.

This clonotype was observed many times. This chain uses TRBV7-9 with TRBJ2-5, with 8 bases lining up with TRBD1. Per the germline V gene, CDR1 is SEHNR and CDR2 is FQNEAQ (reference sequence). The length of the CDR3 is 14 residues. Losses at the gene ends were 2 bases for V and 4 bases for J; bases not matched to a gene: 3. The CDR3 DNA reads TGTGCCAGCAGCTTATCAGGGGGCGTAGAGACCCAGTACTTC. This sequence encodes CASSLSGGVETQYF. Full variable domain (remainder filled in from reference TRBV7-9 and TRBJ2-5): DTGVSQNPRHKITKRGQNVTFRCDPISEHNRLYWYRQTLGQGPEFLTYFQNEAQLEKSRLLSDRFSAERPKGSFSTLEIQRTEQGDSAMYLCASSLSGGVETQYFGPGTRLLVL.

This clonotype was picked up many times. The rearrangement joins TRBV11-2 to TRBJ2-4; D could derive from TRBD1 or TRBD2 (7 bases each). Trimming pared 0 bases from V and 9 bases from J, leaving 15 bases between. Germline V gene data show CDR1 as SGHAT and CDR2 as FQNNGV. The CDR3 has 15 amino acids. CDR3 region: CASSLEGGGSGIQYF. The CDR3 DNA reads TGTGCCAGCAGCTTAGAAGGGGGCGGGAGCGGCATTCAGTACTTC. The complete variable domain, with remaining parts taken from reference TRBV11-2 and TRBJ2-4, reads EAGVAQSPRYKIIEKRQSVAFWCNPISGHATLYWYQQILGQGPKLLIQFQNNGVVDDSQLPKDRFSAERLKGVDSTLKIQPAKLEDSAVYLCASSLEGGGSGIQYFGAGTRLSVL.

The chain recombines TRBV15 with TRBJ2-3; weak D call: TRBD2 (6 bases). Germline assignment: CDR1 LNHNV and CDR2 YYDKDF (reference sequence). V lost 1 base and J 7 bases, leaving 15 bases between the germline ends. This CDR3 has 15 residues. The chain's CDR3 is CATSRVADARNTQYF. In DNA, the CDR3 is TGTGCCACCAGCAGAGTAGCGGACGCCAGGAATACGCAGTATTTT.

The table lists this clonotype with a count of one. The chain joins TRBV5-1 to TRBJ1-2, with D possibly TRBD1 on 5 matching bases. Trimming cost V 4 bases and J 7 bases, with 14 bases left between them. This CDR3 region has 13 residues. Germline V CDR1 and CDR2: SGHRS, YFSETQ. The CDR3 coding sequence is TGCGCCAGCAGCCCTGAGGGGAGAACTGGCTACACCTTC. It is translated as CASSPEGRTGYTF.

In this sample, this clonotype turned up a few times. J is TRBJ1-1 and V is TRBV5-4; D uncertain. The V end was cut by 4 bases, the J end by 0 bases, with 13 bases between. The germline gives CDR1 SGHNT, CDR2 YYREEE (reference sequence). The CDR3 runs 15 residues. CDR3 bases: TGTGCCAGCAGCCCGGGTCCTCAGGTGAACACTGAAGCTTTCTTT. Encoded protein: CASSPGPQVNTEAFF.

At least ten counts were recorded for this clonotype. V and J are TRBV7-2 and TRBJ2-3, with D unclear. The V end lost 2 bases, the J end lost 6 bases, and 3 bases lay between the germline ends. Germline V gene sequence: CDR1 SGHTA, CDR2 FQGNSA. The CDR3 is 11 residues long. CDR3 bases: TGTGCCAGCAGCTTACAGGATACGCAGTATTTT. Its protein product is CASSLQDTQYF.

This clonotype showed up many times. The DNA of the CDR3 is TGTGCCAGCAGAGAGCAAGGGGGCGTTACAGATACGCAGTATTTT. Encoded protein: CASREQGGVTDTQYF. The chain carries TRBV2 and TRBJ2-3; 7 positions match TRBD1. The CDR3 totals 15 residues. Germline CDR1 reads SNHLY; CDR2 reads FYNNEI. V lost 6 bases and J lost 3; bases outside the gene matches: 9.

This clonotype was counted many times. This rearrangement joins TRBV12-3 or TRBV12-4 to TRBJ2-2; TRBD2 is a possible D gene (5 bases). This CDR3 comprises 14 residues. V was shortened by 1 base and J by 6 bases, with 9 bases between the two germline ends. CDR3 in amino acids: CASSLGTSAGELFF. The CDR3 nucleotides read TGTGCCAGCAGTTTAGGGACTTCGGCCGGGGAGCTGTTTTTT.

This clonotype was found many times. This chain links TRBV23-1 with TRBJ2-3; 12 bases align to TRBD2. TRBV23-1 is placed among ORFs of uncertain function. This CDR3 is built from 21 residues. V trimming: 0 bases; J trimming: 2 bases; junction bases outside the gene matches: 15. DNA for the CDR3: TGCGCCAGCAGTCAATCCGGCCATCATCCCCGACTAGCGGGAGTCACAGATACGCAGTATTTT. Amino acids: CASSQSGHHPRLAGVTDTQYF.

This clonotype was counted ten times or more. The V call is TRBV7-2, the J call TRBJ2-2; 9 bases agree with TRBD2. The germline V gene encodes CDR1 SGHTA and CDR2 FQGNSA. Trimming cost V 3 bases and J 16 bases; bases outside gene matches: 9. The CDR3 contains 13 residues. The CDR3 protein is CASSLGLAPTRFF. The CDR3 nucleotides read TGTGCCAGCAGCTTGGGACTAGCCCCCACCAGGTTTTTT.

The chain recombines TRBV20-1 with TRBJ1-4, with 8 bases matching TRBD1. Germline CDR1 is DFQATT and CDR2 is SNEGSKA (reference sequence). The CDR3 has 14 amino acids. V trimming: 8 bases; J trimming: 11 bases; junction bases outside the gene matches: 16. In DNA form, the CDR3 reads TGCAGTACTAAGGGCCGACAGGGGAGTGGGAAACTGTTTTTT. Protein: CSTKGRQGSGKLFF.

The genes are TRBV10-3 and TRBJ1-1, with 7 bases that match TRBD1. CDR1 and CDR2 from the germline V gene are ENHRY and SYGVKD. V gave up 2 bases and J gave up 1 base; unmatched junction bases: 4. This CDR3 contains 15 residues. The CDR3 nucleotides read TGTGCCATCAGTGAGCCAGGACAGGCGAACACTGAAGCTTTCTTT. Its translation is CAISEPGQANTEAFF.

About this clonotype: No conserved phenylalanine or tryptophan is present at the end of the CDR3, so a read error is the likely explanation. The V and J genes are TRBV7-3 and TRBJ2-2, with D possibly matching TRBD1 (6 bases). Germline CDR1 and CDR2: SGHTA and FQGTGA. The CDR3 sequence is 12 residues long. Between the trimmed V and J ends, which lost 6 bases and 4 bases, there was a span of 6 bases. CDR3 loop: CASRGATGELFL. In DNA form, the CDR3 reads TGTGCCAGCAGGGGGGCCACCGGGGAGCTGTTTTTA.

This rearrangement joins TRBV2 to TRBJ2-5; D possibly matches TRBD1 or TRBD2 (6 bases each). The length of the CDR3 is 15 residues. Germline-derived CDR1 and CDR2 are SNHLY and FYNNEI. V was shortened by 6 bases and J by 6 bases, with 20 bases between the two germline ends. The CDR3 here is CASRDRSGGGKTQYF. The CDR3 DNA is TGTGCCAGCAGAGACAGGTCCGGGGGCGGGAAGACCCAGTACTTC.

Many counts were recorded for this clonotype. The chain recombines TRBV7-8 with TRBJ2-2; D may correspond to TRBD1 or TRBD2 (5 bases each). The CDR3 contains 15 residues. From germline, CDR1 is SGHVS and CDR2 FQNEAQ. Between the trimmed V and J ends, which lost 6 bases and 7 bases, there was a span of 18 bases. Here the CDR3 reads CASSGLGGLSGELFF. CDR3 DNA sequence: TGTGCCAGCAGTGGACTTGGGGGTTTGAGCGGGGAGCTGTTTTTT.

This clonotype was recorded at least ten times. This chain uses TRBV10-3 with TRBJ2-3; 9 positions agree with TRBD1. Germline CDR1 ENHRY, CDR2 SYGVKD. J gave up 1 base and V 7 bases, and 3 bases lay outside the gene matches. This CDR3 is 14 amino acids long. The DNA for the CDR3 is TGTGCCATCAACGGACAGGGGCGCACAGATACGCAGTATTTT. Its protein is CAINGQGRTDTQYF.

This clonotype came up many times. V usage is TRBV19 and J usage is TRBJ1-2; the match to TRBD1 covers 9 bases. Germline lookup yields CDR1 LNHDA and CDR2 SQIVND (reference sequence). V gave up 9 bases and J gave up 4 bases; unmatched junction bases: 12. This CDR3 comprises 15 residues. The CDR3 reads CASRDRVFEVYGYTF. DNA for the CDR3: TGTGCCAGCCGGGACAGGGTTTTTGAGGTCTATGGCTACACCTTC.

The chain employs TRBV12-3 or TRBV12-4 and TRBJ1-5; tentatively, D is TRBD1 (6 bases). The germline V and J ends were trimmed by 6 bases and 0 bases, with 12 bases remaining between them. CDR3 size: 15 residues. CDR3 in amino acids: CASRTGSYSNQPQHF. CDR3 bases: TGTGCCAGCAGGACAGGTTCCTATAGCAATCAGCCCCAGCATTTT.

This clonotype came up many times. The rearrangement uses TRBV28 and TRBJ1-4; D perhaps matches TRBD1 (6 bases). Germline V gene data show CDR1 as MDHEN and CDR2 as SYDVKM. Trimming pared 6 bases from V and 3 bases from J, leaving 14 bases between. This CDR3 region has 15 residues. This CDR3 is CASSHADRPNEKLFF. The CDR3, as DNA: TGTGCCAGCAGCCATGCGGACAGACCTAATGAAAAACTGTTTTTT. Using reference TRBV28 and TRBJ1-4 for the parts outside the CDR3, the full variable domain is DVKVTQSSRYLVKRTGEKVFLECVQDMDHENMFWYRQDPGLGLRLIYFSYDVKMKEKGDIPEGYSVSREKKERFSLILESASTNQTSMYLCASSHADRPNEKLFFGSGTQLSVL.

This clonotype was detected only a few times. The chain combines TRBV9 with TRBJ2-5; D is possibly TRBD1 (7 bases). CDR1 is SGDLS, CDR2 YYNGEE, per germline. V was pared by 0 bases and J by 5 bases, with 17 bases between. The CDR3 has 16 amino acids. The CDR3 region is CASSVGPGGIGETQYF. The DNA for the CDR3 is TGTGCCAGCAGCGTAGGTCCAGGGGGGATCGGGGAGACCCAGTACTTC.

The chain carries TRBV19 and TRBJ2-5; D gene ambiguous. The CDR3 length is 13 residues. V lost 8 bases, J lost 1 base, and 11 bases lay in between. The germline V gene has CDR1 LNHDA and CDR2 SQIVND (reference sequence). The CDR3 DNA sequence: TGTGCCAGTGCGCAGGTTTTCCAAGAGACCCAGTACTTC. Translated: CASAQVFQETQYF.

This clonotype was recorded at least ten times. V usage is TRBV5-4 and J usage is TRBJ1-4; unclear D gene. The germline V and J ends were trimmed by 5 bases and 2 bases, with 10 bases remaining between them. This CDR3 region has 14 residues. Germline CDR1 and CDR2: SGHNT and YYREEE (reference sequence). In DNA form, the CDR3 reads TGTGCCAGCAGTATGAGTGCTACTAATGAAAAACTGTTTTTT. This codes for CASSMSATNEKLFF.

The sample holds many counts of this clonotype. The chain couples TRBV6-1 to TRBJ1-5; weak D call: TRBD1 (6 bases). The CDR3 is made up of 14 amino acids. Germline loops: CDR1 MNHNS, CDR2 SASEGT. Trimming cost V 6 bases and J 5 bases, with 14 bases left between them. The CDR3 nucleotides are TGTGCCAGCAGCCTCCGGGACACTTATCAGCCCCAGCATTTT. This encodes CASSLRDTYQPQHF.

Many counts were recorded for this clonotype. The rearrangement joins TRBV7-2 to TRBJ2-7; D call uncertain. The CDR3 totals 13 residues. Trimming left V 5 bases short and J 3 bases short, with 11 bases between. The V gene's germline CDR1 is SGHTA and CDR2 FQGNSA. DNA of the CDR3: TGTGCCAGCAGCCCCGAAGGTGGCTACGAGCAGTACTTC. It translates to CASSPEGGYEQYF.

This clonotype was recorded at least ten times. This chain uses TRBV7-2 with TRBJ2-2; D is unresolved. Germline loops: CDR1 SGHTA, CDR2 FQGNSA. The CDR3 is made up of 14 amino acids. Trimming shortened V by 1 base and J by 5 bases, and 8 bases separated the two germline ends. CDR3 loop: CASSLGQRTGELFF. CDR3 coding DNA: TGTGCCAGCAGCTTAGGTCAGAGGACCGGGGAGCTGTTTTTT.

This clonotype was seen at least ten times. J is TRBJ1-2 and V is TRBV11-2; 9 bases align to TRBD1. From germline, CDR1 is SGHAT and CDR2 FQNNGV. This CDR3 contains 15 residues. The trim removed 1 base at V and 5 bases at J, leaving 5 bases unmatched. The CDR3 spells CASSLAGQGIYGYTF. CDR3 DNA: TGTGCCAGCAGCTTAGCGGGACAGGGAATTTATGGCTACACCTTC.

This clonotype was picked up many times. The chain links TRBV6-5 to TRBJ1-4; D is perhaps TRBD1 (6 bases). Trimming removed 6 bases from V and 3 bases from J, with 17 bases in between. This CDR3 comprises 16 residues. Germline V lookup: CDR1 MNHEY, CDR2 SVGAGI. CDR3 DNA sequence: TGTGCCAGCAGCCCCGGGGGGGCGGCGGCTAATGAAAAACTGTTTTTT. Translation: CASSPGGAAANEKLFF.